Shown below are 5 T cell receptor beta chains from a single sample sequenced in a study of shared clonotypes between healthy human individuals. Clones were read by immunoSEQ multiplex PCR, and TCRdb kept only the in-frame ones, dropping some. The sample records 2 million or so clones, about 95% being singletons. Sequenced material: naive CD4+ T cells sorted from blood. The subset: CD45RA+ positively selected. These TCRs come from a man aged 18 to 30 in good health.

This sequence joins TRBV19 and TRBJ1-2, with D unresolved. Trimming took 0 bases from V and 4 from J, leaving 9 bases between them. The CDR3 is 14 residues long. The germline V gene encodes CDR1 LNHDA and CDR2 SQIVND (reference sequence). The CDR3 protein is CASSIDPGRYGYTF. In nucleotides, the CDR3 is TGTGCCAGTAGTATAGATCCGGGCCGCTATGGCTACACCTTC.

The CDR3 DNA reads as TGTGCCAGCAGCTTATTCGCGGGAGCGAGTGATACGCAGTATTTT. It translates to CASSLFAGASDTQYF. The chain carries TRBV7-2 and TRBJ2-3; TRBD2 matches at 7 bases. Germline V gene data show CDR1 as SGHTA and CDR2 as FQGNSA. V lost 2 bases to trimming and J lost 6 bases; unmatched junction nucleotides: 8. This CDR3 comprises 15 residues.

The CDR3 is CATRLTGTMNTEAFF. CDR3 bases: TGTGCCACCCGATTGACAGGGACCATGAACACTGAAGCTTTCTTT. This chain joins TRBV6-5 and TRBJ1-1, with TRBD1 identical over 7 bases. The germline CDR1 and CDR2 sequences are MNHEY and SVGAGI. V shed 10 bases, J shed 0 bases, and the junction held 11 bases outside the gene matches. The CDR3 has 15 amino acids.

The chain joins TRBV7-7 to TRBJ2-7; D might be TRBD1 (7 bases). The CDR3 has 14 residues. CDR1 is SSHAT, CDR2 FNYEAQ, per germline (reference sequence). CDR3 sequence reads: CASSPGGSPYEQYF. In DNA, the CDR3 is TGTGCTAGTTCCCCAGGGGGGTCGCCCTACGAGCAGTACTTC.

CDR3 sequence (DNA): TGTGCCAGCTCACGCGTCGATCCACAAGGCTCTGGAAACACCATATATTTT. It translates to CASSRVDPQGSGNTIYF. V is TRBV18 and J is TRBJ1-3, with D hard to call. The CDR3 contains 17 residues. Germline V gives CDR1 KGHSH, CDR2 LQKENI. V gave up 4 bases and J gave up 0 bases, with 16 bases separating them.